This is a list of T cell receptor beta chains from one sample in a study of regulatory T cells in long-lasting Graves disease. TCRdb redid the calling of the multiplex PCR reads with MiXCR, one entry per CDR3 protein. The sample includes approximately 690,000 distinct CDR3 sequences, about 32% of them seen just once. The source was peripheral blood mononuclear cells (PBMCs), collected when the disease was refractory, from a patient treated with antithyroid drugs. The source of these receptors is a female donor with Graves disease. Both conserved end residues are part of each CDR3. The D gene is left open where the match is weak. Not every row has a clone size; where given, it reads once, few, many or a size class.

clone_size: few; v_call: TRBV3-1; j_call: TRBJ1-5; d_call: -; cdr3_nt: TGTGCCAGCAGCCAAGGTTTCGACCGACCCAATCAGCCCCAGCATTTT; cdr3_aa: CASSQGFDRPNQPQHF
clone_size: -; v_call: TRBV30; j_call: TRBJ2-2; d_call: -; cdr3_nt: TGTGCCTGGAGTGCCACTCCCGGGGAGCTGTTTTTT; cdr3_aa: CAWSATPGELFF
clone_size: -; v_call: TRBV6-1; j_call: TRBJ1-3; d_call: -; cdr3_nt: TGTGCCAGCAGTCCCACTTCTGGAAACACCATATATTTT; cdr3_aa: CASSPTSGNTIYF
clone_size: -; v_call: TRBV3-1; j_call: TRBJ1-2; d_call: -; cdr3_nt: TGTGCCAGCAGCCAAGGTACCGGGGCGCGCGGCTACACCTTC; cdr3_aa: CASSQGTGARGYTF
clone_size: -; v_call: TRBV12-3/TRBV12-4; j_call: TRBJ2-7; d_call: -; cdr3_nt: TGTGCCAGCAGTGTCAGGGATCGCTACGAGCAGTACTTC; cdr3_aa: CASSVRDRYEQYF
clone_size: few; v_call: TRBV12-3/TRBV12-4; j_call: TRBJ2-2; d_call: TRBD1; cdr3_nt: TGTGCCAGCAGTTTGGGGACAGGCCCTAACACCGGGGAGCTGTTTTTT; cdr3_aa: CASSLGTGPNTGELFF
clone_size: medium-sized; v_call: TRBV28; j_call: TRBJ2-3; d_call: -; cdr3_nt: TGTGCCAGCAGTTTACCAGATACGCAGTATTTT; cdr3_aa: CASSLPDTQYF
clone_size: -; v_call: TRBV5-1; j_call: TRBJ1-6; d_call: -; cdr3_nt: TGCGCCAGCAGCTTGCCCCAAAGGGATTCACCCCTCCACTTT; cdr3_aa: CASSLPQRDSPLHF
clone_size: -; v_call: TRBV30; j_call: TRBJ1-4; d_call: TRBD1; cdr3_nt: TGTGCCTGGAGTGACAGGGGTTCGCGTGAAAAACTGTTTTTT; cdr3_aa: CAWSDRGSREKLFF
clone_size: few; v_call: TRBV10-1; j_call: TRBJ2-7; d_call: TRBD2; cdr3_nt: TGCGCCAGCAGCCCGCGTAGCGGGAGCGCCGAGCAGTACTTC; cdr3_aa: CASSPRSGSAEQYF
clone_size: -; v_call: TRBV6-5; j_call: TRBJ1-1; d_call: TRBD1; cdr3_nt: TGTGCCAGCAGTTTTTCGGACAGGGGGAGGACTGAAGCTTTCTTT; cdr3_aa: CASSFSDRGRTEAFF
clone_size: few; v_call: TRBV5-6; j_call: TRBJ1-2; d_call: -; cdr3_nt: TGTGCCAGCAGCTTGTTAGGAACCTCTAACTATGGCTACACCTTC; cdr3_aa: CASSLLGTSNYGYTF
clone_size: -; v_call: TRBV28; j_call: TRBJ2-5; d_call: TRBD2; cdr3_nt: TGTGCCAGCAGTTTAATAGTAGCGGGAGCGGACCAAGAGACCCAGTACTTC; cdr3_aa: CASSLIVAGADQETQYF
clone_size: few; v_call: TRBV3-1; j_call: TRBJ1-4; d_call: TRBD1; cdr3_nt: TGTGCCAGCAGCCTCGGGGCAGGGGGCGTATTAAGTGAAAAACTGTTTTTT; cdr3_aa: CASSLGAGGVLSEKLFF
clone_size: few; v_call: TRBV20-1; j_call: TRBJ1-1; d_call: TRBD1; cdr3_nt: TGCAGTGCAGAGGAAGGGGACAGGTTGAACACTGAAGCTTTCTTT; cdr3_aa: CSAEEGDRLNTEAFF
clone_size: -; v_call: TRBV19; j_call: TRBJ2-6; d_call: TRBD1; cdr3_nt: TGTGCCAGTTCGCCCGGGACAGGGGCGCCAGGGGCCAACGTCCTGACTTTC; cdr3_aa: CASSPGTGAPGANVLTF
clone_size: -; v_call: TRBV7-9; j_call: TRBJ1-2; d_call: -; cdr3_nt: TGTGCCAGCGGCCGGGGTCCAGCTAACTATGGCTACACCTTC; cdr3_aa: CASGRGPANYGYTF
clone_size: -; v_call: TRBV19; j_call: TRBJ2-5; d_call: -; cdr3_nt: TGTGCCAGCGGAACAGGGCAGCTCGGAGAGACCCAGTACTTC; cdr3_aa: CASGTGQLGETQYF
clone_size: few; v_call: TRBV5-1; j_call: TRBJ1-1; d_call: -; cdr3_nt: TGCGCCAGCAGTTACGACAGGATGTACATGAACACTGAAGCTTTCTTT; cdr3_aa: CASSYDRMYMNTEAFF
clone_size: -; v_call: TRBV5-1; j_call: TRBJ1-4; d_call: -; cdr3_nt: TGCGCCAGCAGCCCGGACGGTTTACCTGAAAAACTGTTTTTT; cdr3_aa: CASSPDGLPEKLFF
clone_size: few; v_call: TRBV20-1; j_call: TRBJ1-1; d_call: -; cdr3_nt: TGCAGTGCTAGGATGGACCCGAACACTGAAGCTTTCTTT; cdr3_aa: CSARMDPNTEAFF
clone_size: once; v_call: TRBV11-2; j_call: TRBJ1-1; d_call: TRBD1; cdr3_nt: TGTGCCAGCAGGTCATCAGGGGGTGGCACTGAAGCTTTCTTT; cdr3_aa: CASRSSGGGTEAFF
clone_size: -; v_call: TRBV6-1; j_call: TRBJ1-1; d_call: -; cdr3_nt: TGTGCCAGCAATCGGGCTGGGAACACTGAAGCTTTCTTT; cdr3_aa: CASNRAGNTEAFF
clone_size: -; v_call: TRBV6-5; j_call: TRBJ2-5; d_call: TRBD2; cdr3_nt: TGTGCCAGCAGTTCCACCGCCGGGACTACCCTAGAGACCCAGTACTTC; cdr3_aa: CASSSTAGTTLETQYF
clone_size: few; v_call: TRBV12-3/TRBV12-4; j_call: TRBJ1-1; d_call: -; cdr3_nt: TGTGCCAGCAGCAGGACAGCGAGTGAAGCTTTCTTT; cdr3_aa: CASSRTASEAFF
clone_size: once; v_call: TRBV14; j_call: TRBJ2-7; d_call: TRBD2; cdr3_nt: TGTGCCAGCCGGGAGGCGGAGGGCTACGAGCAGTACTTC; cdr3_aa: CASREAEGYEQYF
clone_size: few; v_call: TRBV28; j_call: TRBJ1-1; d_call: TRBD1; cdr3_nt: TGTGCCAGCAGCCACCCAAGGACAGGGTGGGTTGAAGCTTTCTTT; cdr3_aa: CASSHPRTGWVEAFF
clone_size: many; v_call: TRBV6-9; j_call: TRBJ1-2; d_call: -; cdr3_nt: TGTGCCAGCAGTTATCGGGGCATCCATGGCTACACCTTC; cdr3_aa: CASSYRGIHGYTF
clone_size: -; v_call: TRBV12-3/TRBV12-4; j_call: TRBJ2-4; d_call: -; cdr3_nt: TGTGCCAGCAGAATCGGTAACATTCAGTACTTC; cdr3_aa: CASRIGNIQYF
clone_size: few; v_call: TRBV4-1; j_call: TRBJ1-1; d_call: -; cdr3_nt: TGCGCCAGCAGCCAATGGGCGCGGAACACTGAAGCTTTCTTT; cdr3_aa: CASSQWARNTEAFF
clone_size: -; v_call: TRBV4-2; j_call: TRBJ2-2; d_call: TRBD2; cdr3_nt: TGTGCCAGCAGCCAAGATTTGACTAGCGGTTACACCGGGGAGCTGTTTTTT; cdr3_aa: CASSQDLTSGYTGELFF
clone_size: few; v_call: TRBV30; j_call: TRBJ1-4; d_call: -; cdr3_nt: TGTGCCTGGAGTGCTTGGGAGACGGGCGATGAAAAACTGTTTTTT; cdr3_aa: CAWSAWETGDEKLFF
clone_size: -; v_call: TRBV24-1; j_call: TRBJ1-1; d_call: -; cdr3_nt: TGTGCCACCAGCGATCATACTGAAGCTTTCTTT; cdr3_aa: CATSDHTEAFF
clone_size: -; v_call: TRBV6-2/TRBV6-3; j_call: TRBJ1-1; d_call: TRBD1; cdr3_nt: TGTGCCAGCAGTTACCGGGACAGAAACACTGAAGCTTTCTTT; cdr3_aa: CASSYRDRNTEAFF
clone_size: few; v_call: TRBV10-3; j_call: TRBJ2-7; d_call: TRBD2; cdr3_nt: TGTGCCATCACCAAAAGCGGGGGGAATTACGAGCAGTACTTC; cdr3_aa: CAITKSGGNYEQYF
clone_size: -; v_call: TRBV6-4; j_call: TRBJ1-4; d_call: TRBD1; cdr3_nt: TGTGCCACCAACGCTAAAGACGACAGGGAAAGTCAAAAACTGTTTTTT; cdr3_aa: CATNAKDDRESQKLFF
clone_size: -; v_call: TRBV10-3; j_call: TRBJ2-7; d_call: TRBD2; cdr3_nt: TGTGCCATCAGTGAAACTAGCGGGAGGCTCGAGCAGTACTTC; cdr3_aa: CAISETSGRLEQYF
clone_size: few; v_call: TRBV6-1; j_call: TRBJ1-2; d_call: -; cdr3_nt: TGTGCCAGCCGGCCGACAGCTAACTATGGCTACACCTTC; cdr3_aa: CASRPTANYGYTF
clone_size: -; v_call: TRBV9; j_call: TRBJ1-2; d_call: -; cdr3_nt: TGTGCCAGCAGCGTAGGGGACGCAGCTTACCGTATAGGCTACACCTTC; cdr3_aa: CASSVGDAAYRIGYTF
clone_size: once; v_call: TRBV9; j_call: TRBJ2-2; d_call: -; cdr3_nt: TGTGCCAGCAGCAAGCGACGGACAGTAGCCAACACCGGGGAGCTGTTTTTT; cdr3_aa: CASSKRRTVANTGELFF
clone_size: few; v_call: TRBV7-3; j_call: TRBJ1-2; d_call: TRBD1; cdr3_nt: TGTGCCAGCAGCGATCGACAGGGGAATGGCTACACCTTC; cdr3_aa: CASSDRQGNGYTF
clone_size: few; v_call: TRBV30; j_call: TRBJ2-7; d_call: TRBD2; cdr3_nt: TGTGCGGGGCGAGCGGGAGCCTTCCAAGTGCAGTACTTC; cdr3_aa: CAGRAGAFQVQYF
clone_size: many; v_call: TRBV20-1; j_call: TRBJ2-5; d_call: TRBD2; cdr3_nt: TGCAGTGCCCGACTAGCGGGAGGAGAGACCCAGTACTTC; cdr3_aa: CSARLAGGETQYF
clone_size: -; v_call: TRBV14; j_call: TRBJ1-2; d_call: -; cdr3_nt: TGTGCCAGCAGCCAAGATCGGGGGGAAGATGGCTACACCTTC; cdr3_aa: CASSQDRGEDGYTF
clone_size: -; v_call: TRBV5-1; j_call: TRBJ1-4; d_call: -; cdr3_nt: TGCGCCAGCAGCGCGGACGCGGGAGGGGCTAATGAAAAACTGTTTTTT; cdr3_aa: CASSADAGGANEKLFF
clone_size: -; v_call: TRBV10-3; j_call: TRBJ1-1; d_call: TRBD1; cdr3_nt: TGTGCCATCAGTGAATGGACAGGGGGAACTGAAGCTTTCTTT; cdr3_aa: CAISEWTGGTEAFF
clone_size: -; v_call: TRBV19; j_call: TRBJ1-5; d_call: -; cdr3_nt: TGTGCCAGTAGTATAGTGGGAAGGGGAGGAGGTCGTCAGCCCCAGCATTTT; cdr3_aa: CASSIVGRGGGRQPQHF
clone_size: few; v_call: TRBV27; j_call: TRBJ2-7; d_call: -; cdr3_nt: TGTGCCAGCAGTAGCCTTGACAACGAGCAGTACTTC; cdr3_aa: CASSSLDNEQYF
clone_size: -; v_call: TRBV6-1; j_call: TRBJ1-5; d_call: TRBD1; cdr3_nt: TGTGCCAGCAGGTCCGGGACAGGGGTTGTGAGCAATCAGCCCCAGCATTTT; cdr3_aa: CASRSGTGVVSNQPQHF
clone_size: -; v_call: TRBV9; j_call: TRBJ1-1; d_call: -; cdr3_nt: TGTGCCAGCAGCGTAAGATCGATAGGTGAAGCTTTCTTT; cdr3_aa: CASSVRSIGEAFF
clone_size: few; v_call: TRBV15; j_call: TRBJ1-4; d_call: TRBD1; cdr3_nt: TGTGCCACCAGCAGATCGGCGGGGACAGGGGGGGAAAAACTGTTTTTT; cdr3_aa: CATSRSAGTGGEKLFF